The 26 T cell receptor beta chains below come from one sample, sequenced in a study of T cell responses to AZD1222 COVID-19 vaccine. Using immunoSEQ multiplex PCR, the repertoire was profiled, and TCRdb retains in-frame clones only, with some absent. The sample yields around 130,000 clones, 75% to 90% seen once. The specimen comprised peripheral blood, sampled on day 0 of AZD1222 vaccination. The receptors originated from an adult in good health.

The CDR3 protein is CASSPAARTQGLGNTIYF. The CDR3 nucleotides are TGTGCCAGCAGCCCAGCAGCCCGCACACAGGGGTTGGGAAACACCATATATTTT. The V gene is TRBV7-2, the J gene TRBJ1-3; 7 bases fit TRBD1. The V segment lost 5 bases and the J segment 4 bases; nucleotides outside the gene matches: 17. Germline loops: CDR1 SGHTA, CDR2 FQGNSA. The CDR3 is made up of 18 amino acids.

The V and J genes are TRBV7-8 and TRBJ2-7; D call uncertain. V shed 5 bases and J shed 3 bases, with 5 bases lying between them. CDR1 is SGHVS, CDR2 FQNEAQ, per germline. The CDR3 runs 11 residues. The CDR3 DNA reads as TGTGCCAGCAGCGACCTCTACGAGCAGTACTTC. This translates into CASSDLYEQYF.

The chain combines TRBV19 with TRBJ1-5, with D hard to call. CDR3 length: 14 amino acids. Germline V lookup: CDR1 LNHDA, CDR2 SQIVND (reference sequence). V was shortened by 6 bases and J by 3 bases, with 12 bases between the two germline ends. CDR3 residues: CASRSDGVNQPQHF. In DNA form, the CDR3 reads TGTGCCAGTAGATCGGACGGGGTCAATCAGCCCCAGCATTTT.

The CDR3 sequence is CASSRQAALDGETQYF. CDR3 nucleotide sequence: TGTGCCAGCAGCCGCCAGGCCGCACTAGACGGAGAGACCCAGTACTTC. The rearrangement links TRBV5-5 to TRBJ2-5; maybe TRBD2 (5 bases). The length of the CDR3 is 16 residues. The V and J ends lost 4 bases and 4 bases respectively, with 20 bases between them. Germline-derived CDR1 and CDR2 are SGHKS and YYEKEE (reference sequence). Variable domain in full (rest from reference TRBV5-5 and TRBJ2-5): DAGVTQSPTHLIKTRGQQVTLRCSPISGHKSVSWYQQVLGQGPQFIFQYYEKEERGRGNFPDRFSARQFPNYSSELNVNALLLGDSALYLCASSRQAALDGETQYFGPGTRLLVL.

The chain is built from TRBV19 and TRBJ2-1; D is possibly TRBD2 (5 bases). The CDR3 totals 15 residues. Germline V lookup: CDR1 LNHDA, CDR2 SQIVND (reference sequence). With 5 bases removed from V and 5 bases from J, the gap between germline ends came to 16 bases. In DNA form, the CDR3 reads TGTGCCAGTAGTCCCCTCAGAGGAGGAAACAATGAGCAGTTCTTC. It codes for CASSPLRGGNNEQFF.

The chain recombines TRBV7-6 with TRBJ2-1, with D perhaps TRBD2 (5 bases). Germline CDR1 reads SGHVS; CDR2 reads FNYEAQ. This CDR3 has 18 residues. Trimming shortened V by 1 base and J by 2 bases, and 18 bases separated the two germline ends. DNA for the CDR3: TGTGCCAGCAGCTTAGTTTCCCCTACTAGACTACCCTACAATGAGCAGTTCTTC. Amino acids: CASSLVSPTRLPYNEQFF.

Details on this clone: Additional DNA sequences in this sample encode the identical CDR3. This chain connects TRBV30 to TRBJ1-1; tentatively, D is TRBD1 (6 bases). V lost 2 bases and J lost 5, with 9 bases in between. The CDR3 is 12 residues long. CDR1 and CDR2 (germline): GTSNPN, SVGIG (reference sequence). CDR3 in DNA: TGTGCCTGGAGTAGGGGGGTTACTGAAGCTTTCTTT. Protein: CAWSRGVTEAFF. The full variable domain, rest sourced from reference TRBV30 and TRBJ1-1, is SQTIHQWPATLVQPVGSPLSLECTVEGTSNPNLYWYRQAAGRGLQLLFYSVGIGQISSEVPQNLSASRPQDRQFILSSKKLLLSDSGFYLCAWSRGVTEAFFGQGTRLTVV.

The CDR3 spells CASGGQGGTEAFF. CDR3 in DNA: TGTGCCAGCGGGGGACAGGGAGGTACTGAAGCTTTCTTT. The chain employs TRBV18 and TRBJ1-1; TRBD1 aligns across 9 bases. The germline gives CDR1 KGHSH, CDR2 LQKENI. CDR3 length equals 13 residues. J was trimmed by 5 bases and V by 8 bases; bases with no gene match: 6.

This clone was counted once. The chain is built from TRBV10-1 and TRBJ1-1, with D unresolved. V was pared by 2 bases and J by 0 bases, with 4 bases between. The CDR3 spans 13 residues. Per germline, CDR1 WNHNN and CDR2 SYGVQD (reference sequence). Here the CDR3 DNA reads TGCGCCAGCAGTGAGACGGTGAACACTGAAGCTTTCTTT. This gives the protein CASSETVNTEAFF.

The chain joins TRBV2 to TRBJ2-7, with D possibly matching TRBD1 (6 bases). Germline loops: CDR1 SNHLY, CDR2 FYNNEI. V gave up 6 bases and J gave up 3 bases, with 9 bases separating them. This CDR3 region has 12 residues. The CDR3 reads CASRVDSYEQYF. The CDR3 coding sequence is TGTGCCAGCAGGGTGGACAGCTACGAGCAGTACTTC. Combining the CDR3 with reference TRBV2 and TRBJ2-7 gives the whole variable domain EPEVTQTPSHQVTQMGQEVILRCVPISNHLYFYWYRQILGQKVEFLVSFYNNEISEKSEIFDDQFSVERPDGSNFTLKIRSTKLEDSAMYFCASRVDSYEQYFGPGTRLTVT.

This sequence joins TRBV13 and TRBJ2-5, with 10 bases lining up with TRBD1. Germline trimming cut 3 bases from V and 3 bases from J; bases unmatched to any gene: 4. From germline, CDR1 is PRHDT and CDR2 FYEKMQ (reference sequence). The CDR3 has 15 amino acids. CDR3 sequence: CASSFRTGGKETQYF. In DNA, the CDR3 is TGTGCCAGCAGCTTCAGGACAGGGGGAAAAGAGACCCAGTACTTC.

This clone was seen a few times. This chain links TRBV9 with TRBJ1-3; D is uncertain. Germline V CDR1 and CDR2: SGDLS, YYNGEE. V dropped 2 bases and J dropped 4 bases, with 10 bases sitting between them. The CDR3 totals 14 residues. In DNA form, the CDR3 reads TGTGCCAGCAGCGTCGCCCTAAGAGGAAACACCATATATTTT. It specifies CASSVALRGNTIYF.

This clone turned up a few times. The rearrangement links TRBV7-9 to TRBJ2-7; D possibly corresponds to TRBD2 (7 bases). The CDR3 runs to 14 residues. Per the germline V gene, CDR1 is SEHNR and CDR2 is FQNEAQ (reference sequence). V shed 2 bases and J shed 3 bases, with 11 bases lying between them. The CDR3 reads CASSLQGRVYEQYF. CDR3 DNA: TGTGCCAGCAGCTTACAGGGGAGGGTCTACGAGCAGTACTTC.

The rearrangement links TRBV5-1 to TRBJ1-4; D is unclear. Germline V CDR1 and CDR2: SGHRS, YFSETQ. V shed 7 bases and J shed 1 base, with 11 bases lying between them. There are 14 residues in the CDR3. The CDR3 sequence is CASRPWGTNEKLFF. CDR3 sequence (DNA): TGCGCCAGCCGCCCGTGGGGAACTAATGAAAAACTGTTTTTT.

The chain employs TRBV5-1 and TRBJ2-7; 8 bases match TRBD1. Unmatched junction bases numbered 8, after V lost 4 bases and J lost 5 bases. In germline, CDR1 is SGHRS, CDR2 YFSETQ. This CDR3 spans 14 amino acids. CDR3 residues: CASSQGQGLDEQYF. CDR3 bases: TGCGCCAGCAGCCAAGGACAGGGTTTAGACGAGCAGTACTTC.

The chain employs TRBV6-5 and TRBJ2-3, with D possibly being TRBD2 (5 bases). Deletions cut 5 bases from V and 0 bases from J, with 12 bases between. The CDR3 covers 15 residues. Germline CDR1 MNHEY, CDR2 SVGAGI. CDR3 protein: CASSTERLSTDTQYF. CDR3 nucleotide sequence: TGTGCCAGCAGTACGGAGCGGCTAAGCACAGATACGCAGTATTTT.

The chain couples TRBV28 to TRBJ1-4, with D unresolved. CDR3 size: 13 residues. Germline V CDR1 and CDR2: MDHEN, SYDVKM. The V end was cut by 5 bases, the J end by 10 bases, with 14 bases between. CDR3 nucleotides: TGTGCCAGCAGTGATTTCTCGGGAGGAAAACTGTTTTTT. This translates into CASSDFSGGKLFF.

The chain carries TRBV27 and TRBJ1-2, with D uncertain. The CDR3 has 15 residues. V lost 2 bases to trimming and J lost 3 bases, with 13 bases between them. Germline CDR1 and CDR2: MNHEY and SMNVEV (reference sequence). CDR3 sequence: CASSLDLNSYYGYTF. In DNA, the CDR3 is TGTGCCAGCAGTTTAGACCTCAACTCATACTATGGCTACACCTTC.

The CDR3 spells CASSPVGVVREQYF. CDR3 nucleotide sequence: TGTGCCAGCTCACCCGTGGGGGTGGTACGGGAGCAGTACTTC. The V and J genes are TRBV18 and TRBJ2-7; TRBD1 or TRBD2 may be the D gene (5 bases each). The germline gives CDR1 KGHSH, CDR2 LQKENI. CDR3 length: 14 residues. V was pared by 3 bases and J by 7 bases, with 16 bases between.

The chain uses TRBV19 and TRBJ1-6; D is unresolved. V lost 6 bases, J lost 0 bases, and 6 bases lay in between. Germline assignment: CDR1 LNHDA and CDR2 SQIVND (reference sequence). CDR3 length: 14 amino acids. The CDR3 bases are TGTGCCAGTAGAGTGAGCTCCTATAATTCACCCCTCCACTTT. Its protein product is CASRVSSYNSPLHF.

V usage is TRBV7-9 and J usage is TRBJ1-1; D might be TRBD1 (5 bases). This CDR3 is 15 amino acids long. Trimming left V 2 bases short and J 4 bases short, with 14 bases between. Per the germline V gene, CDR1 is SEHNR and CDR2 is FQNEAQ (reference sequence). CDR3 nucleotides: TGTGCCAGCAGCTTATTCGGGGTGGGGGGCACTGAAGCTTTCTTT. This sequence encodes CASSLFGVGGTEAFF.

The chain combines TRBV5-1 with TRBJ2-5; the D call may be TRBD1 or TRBD2 (5 bases each). V was pared by 2 bases and J by 2 bases, with 13 bases between. CDR1 and CDR2 from the germline V gene are SGHRS and YFSETQ. The CDR3 totals 15 residues. CDR3 sequence reads: CASSFGTASQETQYF. For the CDR3, the DNA is TGCGCCAGCAGCTTCGGGACGGCATCACAAGAGACCCAGTACTTC.

The V and J genes are TRBV27 and TRBJ1-4, with D possibly being TRBD1 (6 bases). The V gene lost 6 bases and the J gene lost 6 bases, with 23 bases spanning the gap. Germline CDR1 reads MNHEY; CDR2 reads SMNVEV (reference sequence). The CDR3 length is 17 residues. CDR3 DNA: TGTGCCAGCAGCCCGGGGGTGGACAGTATTACTTATGAAAAACTGTTTTTT. Protein product: CASSPGVDSITYEKLFF.

The chain joins TRBV6-1 to TRBJ2-3, with TRBD1 identical over 7 bases. The CDR3 is 16 amino acids. CDR1 MNHNS and CDR2 SASEGT come from the germline V gene. The junction had 7 bases not matched to a gene; V was cut back by 1 base and J by 3 bases. Here the CDR3 DNA reads TGTGCCAGCAGTGAAGTTCCGGGACAGCGAACAGATACGCAGTATTTT. Translated: CASSEVPGQRTDTQYF.

The CDR3 nucleotides are TGTGCCAGCAGCGGGCATCCCCTGACTAGCAGCCCTTACGAGCAGTACTTC. Translating it yields CASSGHPLTSSPYEQYF. The chain has TRBV7-9 and TRBJ2-7; 7 bases fit TRBD2. Trimming at V came to 5 bases and at J to 4 bases, leaving 17 bases not matched to a gene. Germline values: CDR1 SEHNR, CDR2 FQNEAQ (reference sequence). The CDR3 covers 17 residues.

This clone was counted a single time. The CDR3 spells CASSLKGRYYGYTF. CDR3 DNA: TGTGCCAGCAGTTTGAAGGGAAGGTACTATGGCTACACCTTC. The rearrangement links TRBV28 to TRBJ1-2; the D is unclear. The CDR3 totals 14 residues. Trimming shortened V by 3 bases and J by 3 bases, and 11 bases separated the two germline ends. CDR1 is MDHEN and CDR2 is SYDVKM in the germline V gene.